Listed below are T cell receptor beta chains from one sample, sequenced in a study of cytomegalovirus exposure and HLA in healthy donors. Clones were sequenced by immunoSEQ multiplex PCR, and TCRdb holds only the in-frame ones, with some missing. Here the sample spans roughly 180,000 clones, less than 80% being singletons. The sequenced material came from PBMCs. These receptors all come from a female donor in good health and CMV-seronegative. Both conserved end residues are trimmed from each CDR3.

>TRBJ1-1|TRBV4-1
ASSQGQVNTEAF
>TRBJ1-4|TRBV15
ATSRGETGRGGEKLF
>TRBJ2-5|TRBV10-3
ATGQGETQY
>TRBJ2-7|TRBV7-9
ASSLFPSPTYEQY
>TRBJ2-1|TRBV11-2
ASSPGLADYNEQF
>TRBJ2-6|TRBV4-2
ASSQEGARYLGANVLT
>TRBJ1-1|TRBV4-2
ASSQLGQNTEAF
>TRBJ2-1|TRBV9
ASSATSGGFREQF
>TRBJ1-2|TRBV11-2
ASSDRDRVTSYGYT
>TRBJ1-1|TRBV15
ATSRGQQNTEAF
>TRBJ1-5|TRBV28
CSGTEGNQPQH
>TRBJ1-3|TRBV2
ASRRDSSGNTIY
>TRBJ2-3|TRBV4-3
ASSQEPPGGTDTQY
>TRBJ2-7|TRBV7-2
ASSLVGSLTYEQY
>TRBJ1-1|TRBV6-1
ASSTTGRNEAF
>TRBJ2-4|TRBV7-7
ASSSPGGVAKNIQY
>TRBJ1-2|TRBV6-5
ASRPGLNYGYT
>TRBJ2-7|TRBV18
ASSRLGQGVLNEQY
>TRBJ1-2|TRBV14
ASSQAGTGGGYT
>TRBJ2-5|TRBV11-2
ASSLGSGGPAGTQY
>TRBJ1-2|TRBV19
ASSWDRGDPDGYT
>TRBJ1-2|TRBV9
ASSVESGGVYGYT
>TRBJ2-2|TRBV4-3
ASSRNGDRVSGELF
>TRBJ1-6|TRBV2
ASSPDRGVSSYNSPLH
>TRBJ1-1|TRBV30
ACSKTGLNTEAF
>TRBJ2-5|TRBV5-6
ASSLGKGARTQY
>TRBJ2-3|TRBV5-1
ASSFAGAGSVDTQY
>TRBJ1-1|TRBV6-4
ASSEEGNTEAF
>TRBJ2-7|TRBV29-1
SVPGQGIYEQY
>TRBJ2-2|TRBV27
ASRPGTITGELF
>TRBJ1-2|TRBV30
AWSPRTANGYT